The source of this T cell receptor beta chain is a study of blood T cell repertoires in COVID-19. The CDR3 is 16 amino acids. Germline CDR1 is SEHNR and CDR2 is FQNEAQ (reference sequence). V dropped 2 bases and J dropped 4; count of bases not matched to a gene: 10. The data were produced by immunoSEQ multiplex PCR, yet TCRdb's version contains in-frame clones alone and is incomplete. This table holds 100,000 to 150,000 clones, approximately 81% found once. The sequence came from a man aged 55 to 70 with acute or convalescent COVID-19. The V call is TRBV7-9, the J call TRBJ1-2; 7 bases align to TRBD1. Sequenced material: peripheral blood. This chain's CDR3 is CASSLFGTVRSYGYTF. CDR3 DNA: TGTGCCAGCAGCTTATTCGGGACAGTTCGCTCCTATGGCTACACCTTC.